The clone carrying this T cell receptor (beta chain) has a handful of counts. The data were taken from a study of blood T cell repertoires in COVID-19. Study context: Spain, Italy and the United States supplied samples that represented acute and convalescent COVID-19.

V lost 6 bases to trimming and J lost 4 bases, with 15 bases between them. Per germline, CDR1 LNHNV and CDR2 YYDKDF (reference sequence). This CDR3 is built from 14 residues. Methods used by the authors: By means of reference gene primer amplification, nucleated cell counts were estimated. Profiled with immunoSEQ multiplex PCR; TCRdb holds only in-frame clones, not every one. The V and J calls and clone size were taken over from that table, and D and trimming were inferred from the DNA. The sample lists approximately 29,000 clones, around 85% occurring once. The sequenced sample was peripheral blood. This clonotype was sampled from a woman aged 55 to 70 with acute or convalescent COVID-19. The V and J genes are TRBV15 and TRBJ1-1, with D possibly matching TRBD1 (6 bases). In DNA, the CDR3 is TGTGCCACCAGGGAATTCAGGGGTGGCACTGAAGCTTTCTTT. Its translation is CATREFRGGTEAFF.